The present T cell receptor (beta chain) was sequenced within a study of blood T cell repertoires in COVID-19. Clones were sequenced by immunoSEQ multiplex PCR, and TCRdb holds only the in-frame ones, with some missing. The sample consists of approximately 200,000 clones, 70% to 90% of them appearing once. The CDR3 covers 18 residues. Between the trimmed V and J ends, which lost 3 bases and 0 bases, there was a span of 21 bases. In germline, CDR1 is SGHNT, CDR2 YENEEA. Sequences were obtained from PBMCs or T cells enriched from blood (not recorded which). The chain links TRBV11-3 to TRBJ2-7; no firm D call. The source is a woman under 40 who had been exposed to COVID-19. DNA of the CDR3: TGTGCCAGCAGCTTTTCGGCGTCGGGTTTTGCTTTCTCCTACGAGCAGTACTTC. This translates into CASSFSASGFAFSYEQYF. The whole variable domain, remainder taken from reference TRBV11-3 and TRBJ2-7, is EAGVVQSPRYKIIEKKQPVAFWCNPISGHNTLYWYLQNLGQGPELLIRYENEEAVDDSQLPKDRFSAERLKGVDSTLKIQPAELGDSAVYLCASSFSASGFAFSYEQYFGPGTRLTVT.